This T cell receptor beta chain was identified in a study of blood T cell repertoires in COVID-19. The table came from immunoSEQ multiplex PCR; TCRdb's copy has only in-frame clones and leaves some out. The data hold 55,000 to 75,000 clones, with around 90% observed a single time. V lost 3 bases and J lost 7, with 13 bases in between. In germline, CDR1 is SGHDT, CDR2 YYEEEE. The CDR3 is 13 amino acids. The genes are TRBV5-6 and TRBJ1-2, with D uncertain. The sample consisted of peripheral blood. The clonotype was recovered from a human donor in a cohort sampled during active COVID-19. CDR3 nucleotide sequence: TGTGCCAGCAGCTCACCCCCCGGGAGTGGCTACACCTTC. It translates to CASSSPPGSGYTF.